The 6 T cell receptor beta chains reported below all come from one sample, sequenced in a study of PD-L1 blockade in urothelial cancer. Clones were read by immunoSEQ multiplex PCR, and TCRdb kept only the in-frame ones, dropping some. The sample contains some 110,000 clones, roughly 90% of which appear only once. Indicated time point: peripheral blood 6 weeks after treatment start. Sequencing was performed on PBMCs, taken around atezolizumab (anti-PD-L1) treatment. These TCRs come from a man aged 60 to 69 with urothelial cancer.

The chain employs TRBV5-4 and TRBJ2-1, with 9 nucleotides matching TRBD1. Germline CDR1 and CDR2: SGHNT and YYREEE (reference sequence). This CDR3 region has 17 residues. V was pared by 4 bases and J by 3 bases, with 11 bases of the junction left unmatched. CDR3 in DNA: TGTGCCAGCAGCGCGCAGAACACAGGGGGCGGCTACAATGAGCAGTTCTTC. The encoded protein is CASSAQNTGGGYNEQFF.

CDR3 bases: TGTGCCAGCTCACCCGGACCCAGGACAGATATGAACACTGAAGCTTTCTTT. It is translated as CASSPGPRTDMNTEAFF. The chain combines TRBV18 with TRBJ1-1; TRBD1 might be the D (6 bases). This CDR3 has 17 amino acids. V gave up 3 bases and J gave up 0 bases, with 17 bases separating them. CDR1 and CDR2 (germline): KGHSH, LQKENI.

J is TRBJ2-1 and V is TRBV6-1; no reliable D call. CDR1 MNHNS and CDR2 SASEGT come from the germline V gene. This CDR3 is 13 amino acids long. Trimming removed 7 bases at V and 5 bases at J, with 12 bases between. The DNA for the CDR3 is TGTGCCAGCACCGTGACTCCACACAATGAGCAGTTCTTC. Its translation: CASTVTPHNEQFF.

The chain links TRBV19 to TRBJ2-5, with D tentatively TRBD1 (5 bases). Looked up from germline, CDR1 is LNHDA and CDR2 is SQIVND (reference sequence). This CDR3 is 14 amino acids long. The ends were cut back, 5 bases at V and 5 bases at J, with 15 bases in the middle. The CDR3: CASSPRQFTETQYF. The CDR3 DNA reads as TGTGCCAGTAGTCCCCGACAGTTTACGGAGACCCAGTACTTC.

This chain links TRBV2 with TRBJ1-2; 7 nucleotides agree with TRBD1. Unmatched junction bases numbered 7, after V lost 6 bases and J lost 6 bases. This CDR3 spans 13 amino acids. Germline V CDR1 and CDR2: SNHLY, FYNNEI. The CDR3 loop is CASRTRQGHGYTF. In nucleotides, the CDR3 is TGTGCCAGCAGAACCAGACAGGGCCATGGCTACACCTTC.

V gene TRBV9 combines with J gene TRBJ2-5; 14 nucleotides agree with TRBD2. Germline CDR1 reads SGDLS; CDR2 reads YYNGEE. The CDR3 is made up of 18 amino acids. J was trimmed by 2 bases and V by 3 bases; bases with no gene match: 9. CDR3 DNA sequence: TGTGCCAGCAGCGGAGGGGGACTAGCGGGGGAGCTACAAGAGACCCAGTACTTC. Its protein is CASSGGGLAGELQETQYF.